The T cell receptor (beta chain) under discussion was sequenced for a study of blood T cell repertoires in COVID-19 (dated by TCRdb to about 2020). About the full investigation: The collaborator samples originated in the United States, Italy and Spain and spanned the acute and convalescent phases of COVID-19. The prospective study material was composed of cDNA or gDNA derived from T cells, B-cell-depleted T cells, or PBMCs. Deeply sampled blood TCRbeta repertoires from subjects exposed to, actively infected with, or recovered from COVID-19 were included in the dataset. The repertoires were released in a freely available public database meant as a resource for research on the immune response to SARS-CoV-2. Samples came from the ongoing ImmuneRACE study (first 160 participants) plus 1,254 subjects from 6 global collaborators. The sample metadata nearly always contained a de-identified subject ID, COVID-19 status, age in years and sex. Where HLA class I and class II types were available, the types were taken from metadata supplied by the sample provider, not from assay-based typing. Beyond this particular receptor, the publication reports: How much clinical and demographic metadata was included differed by source and by participant, and the metadata was provided uncurated.

TCRbeta CDR3 regions were amplified from genomic DNA using the immunoSEQ Assay, a bias-controlled multiplex PCR. In the paper's pipeline: Within the assay, amplification of reference gene primers was used to estimate how many nucleated cells each sample contained. Sequence reads were collapsed and filtered to measure the absolute abundance of every unique TCRbeta CDR3 rearrangement. For each sample, productive Simpson clonality was calculated as the square root of Simpson's diversity index over productive rearrangements. TCRdb obtained this table from immuneACCESS and retained in-frame rearrangements with V and J assigned. These tables miss some clones; where compared with another copy, unresolved V genes account for less than half of the shortfall, and the remainder is unexplained. That table supplies the V and J calls and clone size; D and trimming were determined from the DNA. For this sample there are 110,000 to 150,000 clones; about four fifths appear just once. Less than 9.5% of the sample rests with the top ten.

The germline V gene supplies CDR1 SGHTA and CDR2 FQGNSA. The CDR3 sequence holds 14 residues, the cysteine and phenylalanine included. Here the CDR3 DNA is all that survives: 42 bases in frame from base 1. Trimming costs V 5 bases and J 5 bases, and their ends lie 12 bases apart. A word on this clone: What this receptor recognizes is not known. Qualities for individual bases were not recorded, and no much larger clone is one base off.

Collaborating institutions collected whole blood in K2EDTA tubes following their own protocols. For TCRbeta analysis, collaborators shipped samples as frozen whole blood, isolated PBMCs, or DNA extracted from either of those sample types. The sequence derives from a human donor in a cohort sampled during active COVID-19. The specimen sequenced was peripheral blood. In this chain, TRBV7-2 is recombined with TRBJ2-2, with the D gene call left open. In nucleotide form, the sequence is TGTGCCAGCAGCCTCCGTCGTACTACCGGGGAGCTGTTTTTT. This translates into CASSLRRTTGELFF.